This passage covers 8 T cell receptor beta chains from one sample sequenced in a study of cytomegalovirus exposure and HLA in healthy donors. Vbeta (60) and Jbeta (13) primers were used in the PCR. Assay: immunoSEQ multiplex PCR; the TCRdb copy retains only in-frame clones and omits some. The sample has about 300,000 clones; roughly 85% are singletons. The material sequenced was PBMCs. The receptors were gathered from a man aged 35 to 55 in good health and CMV-seropositive.

The gene calls are TRBV5-6 and TRBJ1-1, with D perhaps TRBD1 (5 bases). The V and J ends lost 7 bases and 0 bases respectively, with 13 bases between them. The V gene's germline CDR1 is SGHDT and CDR2 YYEEEE. CDR3 length: 14 amino acids. CDR3 protein: CASLGGGMNTEAFF. CDR3 DNA sequence: TGTGCCAGCTTGGGTGGGGGGATGAACACTGAAGCTTTCTTT.

This clone was picked up one time. The chain couples TRBV10-2 to TRBJ1-1; D perhaps matches TRBD1 (5 bases). This CDR3 spans 13 amino acids. Between the trimmed V and J ends, which lost 3 bases and 6 bases, there was a span of 11 bases. CDR1 is WSHSY, CDR2 SAAADI, per germline. CDR3 DNA: TGCGCCAGCAGTGACCAGGGATTTTCTGAAGCTTTCTTT. Its translation: CASSDQGFSEAFF.

The J gene is TRBJ2-7, the V gene TRBV7-2; 7 bases agree with TRBD1. V lost 1 base, J lost 3 bases, and 6 bases stayed unmatched. Germline CDR1 and CDR2: SGHTA and FQGNSA. The CDR3 loop spans 15 amino acids. Here the CDR3 DNA reads TGTGCCAGCAGCTTAGAGGGGGACAGTTTCTACGAGCAGTACTTC. It encodes CASSLEGDSFYEQYF.

The chain joins TRBV9 to TRBJ2-7; 9 bases map to TRBD1. This CDR3 has 14 residues. The V and J ends lost 0 bases and 5 bases, in that order; junction bases with no gene match: 3. Germline lookup yields CDR1 SGDLS and CDR2 YYNGEE. The CDR3 loop is CASSVGDRDHEQYF. Written as DNA, the CDR3 is TGTGCCAGCAGCGTAGGGGACAGGGACCACGAGCAGTACTTC.

The V and J genes are TRBV9 and TRBJ2-7; tentative D call: TRBD1 (6 bases). The CDR3 totals 13 residues. The V end was cut by 3 bases, the J end by 6 bases, with 13 bases between. The germline CDR1 and CDR2 sequences are SGDLS and YYNGEE. The CDR3: CASSADRSGEQYF. The DNA for the CDR3 is TGTGCCAGCAGCGCCGACAGGTCCGGCGAGCAGTACTTC. The full variable domain, its missing parts supplied by reference TRBV9 and TRBJ2-7, is DSGVTQTPKHLITATGQRVTLRCSPRSGDLSVYWYQQSLDQGLQFLIQYYNGEERAKGNILERFSAQQFPDLHSELNLSSLELGDSALYFCASSADRSGEQYFGPGTRLTVT.

This clone was seen more than once but under ten times. This chain links TRBV5-1 with TRBJ2-3; no firm D call. This CDR3 comprises 12 residues. V dropped 0 bases and J dropped 5 bases, with 4 bases sitting between them. Germline V gives CDR1 SGHRS, CDR2 YFSETQ. The CDR3 DNA reads as TGCGCCAGCAGCTTGGCCGGAGATACGCAGTATTTT. Protein sequence: CASSLAGDTQYF.

The genes are TRBV28 and TRBJ1-1, with TRBD1 identical over 8 bases. With 4 bases clipped from V and 2 bases from J, the junction kept 6 bases outside the gene matches. Germline CDR1 and CDR2: MDHEN and SYDVKM. The CDR3 is made up of 15 amino acids. Here the CDR3 DNA reads TGTGCCAGCAGTTCGCGACAGGGGTTAAACACTGAAGCTTTCTTT. Translated: CASSSRQGLNTEAFF.

Remarks on this clone: Other DNA sequences in the same sample also yield this CDR3. The chain joins TRBV5-1 to TRBJ2-7; 7 nucleotides agree with TRBD1. The CDR3 covers 13 residues. V was pared by 1 base and J by 4 bases, with 2 bases of the junction left unmatched. Germline CDR1 reads SGHRS; CDR2 reads YFSETQ. The CDR3 reads CASSLLQGYEQYF. The CDR3 DNA follows: TGCGCCAGCAGCTTGTTACAGGGGTACGAGCAGTACTTC.